The 25 T cell receptor beta chains below were found in one sample sequenced in a study of blood T cell repertoires in COVID-19. TCRdb keeps only in-frame clones here, not all; method: immunoSEQ multiplex PCR. This table has roughly 110,000 clones, 70% to 90% appearing once. Sequences were obtained from peripheral blood. The receptor source for this set is a middle-aged man with acute or convalescent COVID-19.

The gene calls are TRBV7-9 and TRBJ2-3, with 8 positions matching TRBD1. Unmatched junction bases numbered 8, after V lost 7 bases and J lost 2 bases. Germline-derived CDR1 and CDR2 are SEHNR and FQNEAQ (reference sequence). The CDR3 extends over 15 amino acids. CDR3 nucleotides: TGTGCCAGCAATCTACAGGGGGACTTCACAGATACGCAGTATTTT. This gives the protein CASNLQGDFTDTQYF.

The chain combines TRBV5-1 with TRBJ2-5; D is unclear. The V and J ends lost 5 bases and 2 bases respectively, with 10 bases between them. Germline-derived CDR1 and CDR2 are SGHRS and YFSETQ. The CDR3 runs 13 residues. The CDR3 is CASSGEYQETQYF. The CDR3 region has the DNA TGCGCCAGCAGTGGAGAGTATCAAGAGACCCAGTACTTC.

The chain employs TRBV5-1 and TRBJ1-4, with 10 bases fitting TRBD1. The CDR3 length is 16 residues. CDR1 SGHRS and CDR2 YFSETQ come from the germline V gene. V shed 4 bases and J 2 bases; nucleotides not matched to a gene: 5. The CDR3 loop is CASSEGQGYTNEKLFF. CDR3 nucleotides: TGCGCCAGCAGCGAGGGACAGGGGTACACTAATGAAAAACTGTTTTTT.

The rearrangement uses TRBV2 and TRBJ2-5; 9 bases line up with TRBD2. J gave up 4 bases and V 10 bases, and 7 bases lay outside the gene matches. Germline loops: CDR1 SNHLY, CDR2 FYNNEI. CDR3 length: 13 amino acids. CDR3 in amino acids: CAKKSAGGETQYF. The CDR3 DNA follows: TGTGCCAAGAAATCAGCGGGGGGAGAGACCCAGTACTTC.

This clone was picked up a small number of times. The rearrangement uses TRBV6-6 and TRBJ1-5; TRBD1 is a possible D gene (5 bases). V lost 8 bases to trimming and J lost 0 bases, with 11 bases between them. The CDR3 runs to 14 residues. CDR1 and CDR2 (germline): MNHNY, SVGAGI (reference sequence). The CDR3 bases are TGTGCCAGCCATGACAGTCTTAGCAATCAGCCCCAGCATTTT. This sequence encodes CASHDSLSNQPQHF.

The chain uses TRBV4-1 and TRBJ2-7, with 7 positions matching TRBD1. This CDR3 spans 15 amino acids. The V gene end was trimmed by 1 base and the J gene end by 1 base; junction bases not matched to a gene: 4. Germline CDR1 is MGHRA and CDR2 is YSYEKL. This chain's CDR3 is CASSQATGPSYEQYF. As DNA, the CDR3 is TGCGCCAGCAGCCAAGCGACAGGGCCTTCCTACGAGCAGTACTTC.

The chain has TRBV9 and TRBJ2-3; 11 bases are a match to TRBD2. This CDR3 spans 15 amino acids. Trimming cost V 6 bases and J 2 bases; bases outside gene matches: 5. Germline V gives CDR1 SGDLS, CDR2 YYNGEE. CDR3 DNA sequence: TGTGCCAGCACCAGGACTAGCGGGTTCACAGATACGCAGTATTTT. This translates into CASTRTSGFTDTQYF. The full variable domain, completed using reference TRBV9 and TRBJ2-3, is DSGVTQTPKHLITATGQRVTLRCSPRSGDLSVYWYQQSLDQGLQFLIQYYNGEERAKGNILERFSAQQFPDLHSELNLSSLELGDSALYFCASTRTSGFTDTQYFGPGTRLTVL.

The rearrangement joins TRBV5-6 to TRBJ2-3, with D perhaps matching TRBD2 (5 bases). V lost 4 bases and J 6 bases, leaving 15 bases between the germline ends. The CDR3 loop spans 14 amino acids. From germline, CDR1 is SGHDT and CDR2 YYEEEE. The CDR3 is CASSASFRPDTQYF. In DNA, the CDR3 is TGTGCCAGCAGCGCTAGCTTCAGACCCGATACGCAGTATTTT.

The chain carries TRBV29-1 and TRBJ1-3; 7 bases align to TRBD1. After removal of 4 bases from V and 4 bases from J, the junction contained 7 bases not matched to a gene. The CDR3 has 14 amino acids. Germline V gene lookup returns CDR1 SQVTM and CDR2 ANQGSEA. In nucleotides, the CDR3 is TGCAGCGTTGTCCTCTGGACAGGCGGAAACACCATATATTTT. Its translation: CSVVLWTGGNTIYF.

The chain carries TRBV5-6 and TRBJ2-6, with D perhaps matching TRBD2 (7 bases). CDR3 length equals 17 residues. Germline V gene data show CDR1 as SGHDT and CDR2 as YYEEEE. Trimming stripped 3 bases from V and 2 bases from J, with 15 bases between. The CDR3 reads CASSSPGRGPGANVLTF. CDR3 bases: TGTGCCAGCAGCTCCCCCGGGCGGGGGCCTGGGGCCAACGTCCTGACTTTC.

The rearrangement uses TRBV9 and TRBJ2-5, with 15 bases identical to TRBD2. Germline trimming cut 0 bases from V and 5 bases from J; bases unmatched to any gene: 5. CDR3 length: 17 amino acids. Per the germline V gene, CDR1 is SGDLS and CDR2 is YYNGEE. The CDR3 bases are TGTGCCAGCAGCGTAGGGACTAGCGGGGGGGCCCAGGAGACCCAGTACTTC. It encodes CASSVGTSGGAQETQYF.

The chain employs TRBV4-1 and TRBJ1-3, with TRBD1 identical over 8 bases. This CDR3 has 18 amino acids. J gave up 2 bases and V 0 bases, and 9 bases lay outside the gene matches. Germline CDR1 and CDR2: MGHRA and YSYEKL. The CDR3 is CASSQDWWAGGAGNTIYF. The CDR3 region has the DNA TGCGCCAGCAGCCAAGATTGGTGGGCAGGGGGCGCTGGAAACACCATATATTTT.

The CDR3 sequence: CASSSGGGTDTQYF. The CDR3 region has the DNA TGTGCCAGCAGCTCCGGGGGTGGCACAGATACGCAGTATTTT. V is TRBV3-1 (or the pseudogene TRBV3-2) and J is TRBJ2-3; D possibly corresponds to TRBD2 (6 bases). The V end was cut by 5 bases, the J end by 1 base, with 10 bases between. CDR1 LGHDT and CDR2 YNNKEL come from the germline V gene (reference sequence). The CDR3 has 14 amino acids.

The genes are TRBV21-1 and TRBJ1-6; the table's D call, TRBD1, has no DNA check behind it. TRBV21-1 is a pseudogene segment. The CDR3 loop spans 13 amino acids. CDR3 residues: CAGTQGSDSPLHF. The DNA of the CDR3 is TGTGCCGGAACTCAGGGTTCCGATTCACCCCTCCACTTT.

This chain links TRBV5-1 with TRBJ1-4, with D perhaps matching TRBD1 (6 bases). This CDR3 spans 14 amino acids. Germline CDR1 SGHRS, CDR2 YFSETQ. V was clipped by 5 bases and J by 4 bases, with 12 bases between them. CDR3 protein: CASSLGASNEKLFF. The CDR3 bases are TGCGCCAGCAGTCTGGGGGCCAGTAATGAAAAACTGTTTTTT. Variable domain in full (rest from reference TRBV5-1 and TRBJ1-4): KAGVTQTPRYLIKTRGQQVTLSCSPISGHRSVSWYQQTPGQGLQFLFEYFSETQRNKGNFPGRFSGRQFSNSRSEMNVSTLELGDSALYLCASSLGASNEKLFFGSGTQLSVL.

V is TRBV29-1 and J is TRBJ2-7, with D possibly being TRBD1 (6 bases). Trimming took off 1 base at V and 5 bases at J, with 12 bases between the two ends. In germline, CDR1 is SQVTM, CDR2 ANQGSEA. This CDR3 is built from 13 residues. As DNA, the CDR3 is TGCAGCGTTGAAGTTTACACAGGGCACGAGCAGTACTTC. Protein product: CSVEVYTGHEQYF.

The J gene is TRBJ2-1, the V gene TRBV7-3; no reliable D call. The CDR3 has 13 residues. V was pared by 2 bases and J by 10 bases, with 12 bases between. CDR1 is SGHTA, CDR2 FQGTGA, per germline. The CDR3 DNA reads TGTGCCAGCAGCTTAGTCTCTACCTTGGAGCAGTTCTTC. Protein: CASSLVSTLEQFF.

V and J are TRBV5-1 and TRBJ2-2; a possible D gene is TRBD2 (6 bases). Germline lookup yields CDR1 SGHRS and CDR2 YFSETQ. Trimming shortened V by 2 bases and J by 4 bases, and 15 bases separated the two germline ends. The CDR3 loop spans 16 amino acids. DNA of the CDR3: TGCGCCAGCAGCTTCGGGGGTTTACAGAGCACCGGGGAGCTGTTTTTT. Its translation is CASSFGGLQSTGELFF.

This clone was seen at least ten times. The chain has TRBV7-9 and TRBJ2-1, with TRBD1 matching 8 bases. The germline V gene encodes CDR1 SEHNR and CDR2 FQNEAQ (reference sequence). The CDR3 consists of 14 residues. J lost 7 bases, V lost 5 bases, and 7 bases had no gene match. In DNA form, the CDR3 reads TGTGCCAGCAGCCCGATGCAGGGGGCGAATGAGCAGTTCTTC. Its translation: CASSPMQGANEQFF.

The chain joins TRBV3-1 (or the pseudogene TRBV3-2) to TRBJ2-6; the match to TRBD1 covers 7 bases. The CDR3 is 15 amino acids. Looked up from germline, CDR1 is LGHDT and CDR2 is YNNKEL (reference sequence). Trimming removed 4 bases from V and 2 bases from J; junction bases left unmatched: 2. The CDR3 region has the DNA TGTGCCAGCAGCCTCGGGACAGCTGGGGCCAACGTCCTGACTTTC. Translation: CASSLGTAGANVLTF.

The chain employs TRBV2 and TRBJ1-6; tentatively, D is TRBD1 (6 bases). The CDR3 runs to 15 residues. The germline V and J ends were trimmed by 4 bases and 10 bases, with 17 bases remaining between them. Germline CDR1 reads SNHLY; CDR2 reads FYNNEI. The CDR3 here is CASSVGGASRSPLHF. The CDR3 DNA follows: TGTGCCAGCAGTGTCGGGGGGGCGTCGAGATCACCCCTCCACTTT. Based on the CDR3 plus reference TRBV2 and TRBJ1-6, the full variable domain is EPEVTQTPSHQVTQMGQEVILRCVPISNHLYFYWYRQILGQKVEFLVSFYNNEISEKSEIFDDQFSVERPDGSNFTLKIRSTKLEDSAMYFCASSVGGASRSPLHFGNGTRLTVT.

V gene TRBV20-1 combines with J gene TRBJ2-7; TRBD1 is a possible D gene (5 bases). Trimming removed 3 bases from V and 6 bases from J, with 12 bases in between. CDR1 and CDR2 from the germline V gene are DFQATT and SNEGSKA (reference sequence). The length of the CDR3 is 12 residues. The CDR3 DNA reads TGCAGTGCTAGTCGCGGTGGGGCCGAGCAGTACTTC. Amino acids: CSASRGGAEQYF.

Only a few counts were recorded for this clone. The CDR3 nucleotides are TGTGCCAGCAGACGATCCGCGGGACAGGGGCCTTATAGCAATCAGCCCCAGCATTTT. Its protein is CASRRSAGQGPYSNQPQHF. This chain links TRBV5-6 with TRBJ1-5, with 10 bases identical to TRBD1. V gave up 5 bases and J gave up 0 bases; unmatched junction bases: 14. The CDR3 runs 19 residues. Germline CDR1 and CDR2: SGHDT and YYEEEE.

This clone was detected once. The chain recombines TRBV29-1 with TRBJ2-7; the D gene is possibly TRBD1 (6 bases). Germline-derived CDR1 and CDR2 are SQVTM and ANQGSEA. The CDR3 runs 12 residues. Between the trimmed V and J ends, which lost 4 bases and 2 bases, there was a span of 9 bases. The chain's CDR3 is CSVADRPYEQYF. The DNA for the CDR3 is TGCAGCGTTGCGGACAGACCCTACGAGCAGTACTTC.

The chain combines TRBV6-2 or TRBV6-3 with TRBJ2-5; 8 bases fit TRBD2. CDR1 and CDR2 (germline): MNHEY, SVGEGT. The trim removed 2 bases at V and 7 bases at J, leaving 12 bases unmatched. The CDR3 length is 16 residues. The CDR3, as DNA: TGTGCCAGCAGTTACGGGAGCGGGGGCGTGGTCGGGACCCAGTACTTC. This translates into CASSYGSGGVVGTQYF.